The T cell receptor beta chain under discussion was sequenced for a study of blood T cells in healthy people across ages. In its sample, this clonotype was seen many times. Antigen unknown. A second PCR, run for roughly 7 to 11 cycles, used a sample-barcoded 5' primer plus a J-beta primer mix. TCRdb passed the 5' RACE reads through MiXCR, listing each CDR3 protein once. The table lists 750,000 to 1,000,000 distinct CDR3 sequences, 25% to 30% of them singletons, with roughly 10% in the top ten. Points from the study as a whole: A roughly linear age-dependent decrease characterized TCR beta diversity per million T cells. Naive T cell percentage showed a strong correlation with TCR beta diversity.

Between the trimmed V and J ends, which lost 0 bases and 2 bases, there was a span of 18 bases. The CDR3 has 17 amino acids. Germline values: CDR1 SGDLS, CDR2 YYNGEE. This sample was shared with a second study, whose subject was T cells of mothers and their children.

V gene TRBV9 combines with J gene TRBJ2-7; weak D call: TRBD1 (6 bases). The sequenced sample consisted of blood. This clonotype originated in a woman aged 40 to 55 in good health. The CDR3 DNA sequence: TGTGCCAGCAGCGTAGTCGACCCAGGGGCTAGAACCTACGAGCAGTACTTC. Protein product: CASSVVDPGARTYEQYF.